This T cell receptor beta chain was recorded in a study of control samples from healthy donors and cancer patients. TCRdb's table, derived via immunoSEQ multiplex PCR, lists solely in-frame clones and lacks some. The data show over 100,000 clones, with around 90% seen just once and roughly 2.5% held by the top ten. The material sequenced was blood. The sequence was collected from a man in his forties in good health.

This CDR3 reads CASSFSGVSTDTQYF. CDR3 bases: TGTGCCAGCAGCTTTAGCGGGGTCAGCACAGATACGCAGTATTTT. The rearrangement joins TRBV7-3 to TRBJ2-3, with TRBD2 identical over 8 bases. This CDR3 is built from 15 residues. Per germline, CDR1 SGHTA and CDR2 FQGTGA. The trim removed 3 bases at V and 0 bases at J, leaving 2 bases unmatched.